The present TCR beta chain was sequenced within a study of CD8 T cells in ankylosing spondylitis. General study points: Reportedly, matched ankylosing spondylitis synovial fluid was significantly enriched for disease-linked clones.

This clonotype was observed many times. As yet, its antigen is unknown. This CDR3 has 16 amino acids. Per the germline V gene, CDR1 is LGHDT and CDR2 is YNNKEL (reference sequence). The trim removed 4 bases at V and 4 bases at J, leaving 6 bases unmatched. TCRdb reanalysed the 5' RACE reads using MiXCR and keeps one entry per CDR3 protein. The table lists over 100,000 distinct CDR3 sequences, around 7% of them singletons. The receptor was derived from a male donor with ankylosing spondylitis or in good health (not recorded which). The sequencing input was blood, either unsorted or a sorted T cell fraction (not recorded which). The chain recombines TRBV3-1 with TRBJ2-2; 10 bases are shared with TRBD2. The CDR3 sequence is CASSPLAGALTGELFF. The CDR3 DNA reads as TGTGCCAGCAGCCCCCTAGCGGGAGCGCTCACCGGGGAGCTGTTTTTT.